These T cell receptor beta chains were read from a single sample in a study of T cells in localized non-small cell lung cancer. Profiled with immunoSEQ multiplex PCR; TCRdb holds only in-frame clones, not every one. The sample shows several thousand clones, nearly 90% of them seen only once. The source material was peripheral blood, sampled before any cancer treatment. The receptors shown here come from a female donor of 60 years or more with stage II squamous cell lung carcinoma. CDR3s include the opening cysteine and the closing phenylalanine or tryptophan. Fields, in order: V gene, J gene, clone size, D gene, CDR3 protein, CDR3 DNA. D genes are given only for firm matches. The size field is filled for only some rows; it gives once, few, many or a size class.

TRBV23-1	TRBJ2-1	.	.	CASSPTGRWYNEQFF	TGCGCCAGCAGCCCAACAGGGAGGTGGTACAATGAGCAGTTCTTC
TRBV7-2	TRBJ2-6	.	TRBD2	CASSSAPILAGAGANVLTF	TGTGCCAGCAGCTCCGCCCCCATACTAGCGGGAGCTGGGGCCAATGTCCTGACTTTC
TRBV29-1	TRBJ2-3	once	.	CSVFITGDTQYF	TGCAGCGTTTTTATCACGGGGGATACGCAGTATTTT
TRBV9	TRBJ1-1	.	.	CASSVGMMNTEAFF	TGTGCCAGCAGCGTGGGGATGATGAACACTGAAGCTTTCTTT
TRBV20-1	TRBJ1-1	.	.	CSARDGIIAFF	TGCAGTGCTAGAGATGGGATAATAGCTTTCTTT
TRBV5-1	TRBJ2-3	.	TRBD2	CASSGGLAVDTQYF	TGCGCCAGCAGCGGGGGACTAGCGGTAGATACGCAGTATTTT
TRBV30	TRBJ2-1	.	TRBD2	CAWRGLAAVNEQFF	TGTGCCTGGAGGGGGCTAGCGGCAGTCAATGAGCAGTTCTTC
TRBV2	TRBJ1-3	.	.	CASSEGRKLYF	TGTGCCAGCAGTGAGGGGAGGAAGTTATATTTT
TRBV6-6	TRBJ2-4	.	.	CASNFRSPSDIQYF	TGTGCCAGCAACTTCCGGAGCCCAAGTGACATTCAGTACTTC
TRBV5-1	TRBJ1-5	.	TRBD1	CASSEGQYSNQPQHF	TGCGCCAGCAGCGAGGGACAGTATAGCAATCAGCCCCAGCATTTT
TRBV18	TRBJ2-2	.	TRBD2	CASSLAGEKAGELFF	TGTGCCAGCTCGCTAGCGGGAGAAAAGGCCGGGGAGCTGTTTTTT
TRBV10-1	TRBJ2-3	once	.	CASSESKNGGTDTQYF	TGCGCCAGCAGTGAGTCGAAGAACGGGGGCACAGATACGCAGTATTTT
TRBV15	TRBJ2-1	.	.	CATSTRTSEQFF	TGTGCCACCAGCACCCGAACCTCGGAGCAGTTCTTC
TRBV30	TRBJ1-2	few	.	CAWSYPGPDDGYTF	TGTGCCTGGAGTTATCCGGGACCAGACGATGGCTACACCTTC
TRBV18	TRBJ1-1	.	.	CATSPGGAAEAFF	TGTGCCACCTCACCCGGGGGCGCGGCTGAAGCTTTCTTT
TRBV18	TRBJ2-1	.	TRBD1	CASSPPTTGEKVTIKFF	TGTGCCAGCTCACCCCCTACCACAGGGGAGAAGGTCACAATAAAGTTCTTC
TRBV27	TRBJ1-2	.	.	CASSLVGSYGYTF	TGTGCCAGCAGTTTAGTAGGGAGCTATGGCTACACCTTC
TRBV6-5	TRBJ1-2	.	.	CASRRGGHGYTF	TGTGCCAGCCGACGGGGGGGACATGGCTACACCTTC
TRBV2	TRBJ2-6	.	.	CASSEPSGANVLTF	TGTGCCAGCAGTGAACCCTCTGGGGCCAACGTCCTGACTTTC
TRBV18	TRBJ1-4	.	TRBD1	CASSLGTANEKLFF	TGTGCCAGCTCCCTCGGGACAGCGAATGAAAAACTGTTTTTT
TRBV19	TRBJ2-5	.	TRBD1	CASRSGTGGGETQYF	TGTGCCAGTAGATCCGGGACAGGGGGCGGCGAGACCCAGTACTTC
TRBV6-4	TRBJ2-1	.	.	CASRRDGTYNEQFF	TGTGCCAGCCGGCGGGATGGGACGTACAATGAGCAGTTCTTC
TRBV27	TRBJ1-2	few	TRBD1	CASSLLGQGGYGYTF	TGTGCCAGCAGTTTACTGGGACAGGGGGGCTATGGCTACACCTTC
TRBV6-6	TRBJ1-5	.	TRBD1	CASSWGQGQDQPQHF	TGTGCCAGCAGCTGGGGACAGGGTCAAGATCAGCCCCAGCATTTT
TRBV29-1	TRBJ2-3	.	TRBD2	CSVAPGTSPDTQYF	TGCAGCGTCGCTCCCGGGACTAGCCCAGATACGCAGTATTTT
TRBV27	TRBJ1-2	.	TRBD1	CASRPQGGSYGYTF	TGTGCCAGCAGACCACAGGGGGGTAGCTATGGCTACACCTTC
TRBV27	TRBJ2-7	.	.	CASSQRRGLPSYEQYF	TGTGCCAGCAGTCAAAGGAGAGGACTACCTTCCTACGAGCAGTACTTC
TRBV30	TRBJ2-3	.	.	CAWSVLPTDTQYF	TGTGCCTGGAGTGTATTACCCACAGATACGCAGTATTTT